The rows below give T cell receptor beta chains drawn from one sample of a study of blood T cell repertoires in COVID-19. TCRdb keeps only in-frame clones here, not all; method: immunoSEQ multiplex PCR. The sample has 250,000 to 300,000 clones, roughly nine tenths seen once; the top ten hold more than 1.5%. Specimen: PBMCs or T cells enriched from blood (not recorded which). The receptors here all came from a woman aged 55-69 years who had recovered from COVID-19. The CDR3 runs from the conserved cysteine through the conserved F or W.

j_call | v_call | cdr3_aa
TRBJ2-5 | TRBV2 | CASSGLAGRETQYF
TRBJ2-3 | TRBV4-1 | CASSQPGLAGGHWADTQYF
TRBJ2-3 | TRBV5-1 | CASSLERTDTQYF
TRBJ1-1 | TRBV5-1 | CASSAQGGNTEAFF
TRBJ1-2 | TRBV27 | CASKSVIAGAYGYTF
TRBJ1-1 | TRBV15 | CATTLGAGAEAFF
TRBJ2-1 | TRBV9 | CASSGTLNNEQFF
TRBJ1-1 | TRBV29-1 | CSTTIQGGNTEAFF
TRBJ2-3 | TRBV4-1 | CASSHPSGEITDTQYF
TRBJ2-1 | TRBV27 | CASRSVSRANEQFF
TRBJ2-7 | TRBV3-1/TRBV3-2 | CATQTGTSGSYEQYF
TRBJ1-1 | TRBV2 | CASGIRGGEAFF
TRBJ2-1 | TRBV14 | CASSRAGVTYNEQFF
TRBJ2-1 | TRBV21-1 | CASSKKGTSGGVLDNEQFF
TRBJ1-1 | TRBV6-5 | CASRLGGMNTEAFF
TRBJ1-1 | TRBV29-1 | CSAGTGGEAFF
TRBJ2-5 | TRBV12-3/TRBV12-4 | CASSLGRGETQYF
TRBJ1-4 | TRBV11-2 | CASSLRGGEKLFF
TRBJ1-4 | TRBV5-1 | CASSFGQGRVNEKLFF
TRBJ1-5 | TRBV19 | CASTRQGPSNQPQHF
TRBJ2-3 | TRBV7-8 | CASSPRIRLAGSTDTQYF
TRBJ1-1 | TRBV2 | CASSEAGGTEAFF
TRBJ2-1 | TRBV13 | CASSFKREGYGNEQFF
TRBJ2-2 | TRBV4-1 | CASSQESLAVNTGELFF
TRBJ2-6 | TRBV6-2/TRBV6-3 | CASSYGPPGQLSGANVLTF
TRBJ2-5 | TRBV9 | CASSKRDEETQYF
TRBJ2-3 | TRBV19 | CASTRGGTDTQYF
TRBJ1-1 | TRBV4-1 | CASSQVEVSEAFF
TRBJ2-3 | TRBV11-3 | CASSLGLSTDTQYF
TRBJ1-6 | TRBV18 | CASAPSTGVNSPLHF
TRBJ1-2 | TRBV30 | CAWSRGGNYGYTF
TRBJ1-1 | TRBV7-9 | CASSLEGGGTEAFF
TRBJ1-2 | TRBV28 | CASRDDSYGYTF
TRBJ1-3 | TRBV5-1 | CASSLAGGAGNTIYF
TRBJ2-1 | TRBV5-1 | CASSRLPGQGNNEQFF
TRBJ2-6 | TRBV27 | CASSPSGGANVLTF
TRBJ1-1 | TRBV29-1 | CSVELQLNTEAFF
TRBJ1-1 | TRBV7-9 | CASSFGVDTEAFF
TRBJ1-1 | TRBV2 | CASSLLNTEAFF
TRBJ1-2 | TRBV28 | CASSPGQAIANYGYTF
TRBJ2-2 | TRBV18 | CASSPPASGTTGELFF
TRBJ2-7 | TRBV7-2 | CASSFDRRPSGTPYEQYF
TRBJ2-2 | TRBV7-2 | CASSFRQGAGGELFF
TRBJ1-3 | TRBV6-5 | CASKRGHSGNTIYF
TRBJ2-2 | TRBV10-1 | CASSVGGGTGELFF
TRBJ2-1 | TRBV10-1 | CASSDGGEQFF
TRBJ1-4 | TRBV3-1/TRBV3-2 | CASSQDGTRYEKLFF
TRBJ2-7 | TRBV28 | CASSLWSNSYEQYF
TRBJ1-3 | TRBV11-2 | CASSLRRSSGNTIYF
TRBJ1-2 | TRBV27 | CASSLKGIHYGYTF
TRBJ1-3 | TRBV28 | CASSRGGGGNTIYF
TRBJ2-3 | TRBV7-3 | CASSEGQPSSDTQYF
TRBJ1-5 | TRBV4-1 | CASSQGELRGNQPQHF
TRBJ2-2 | TRBV12-3/TRBV12-4 | CASTLGGELFF
TRBJ2-1 | TRBV11-2 | CASSLDSYNEQFF